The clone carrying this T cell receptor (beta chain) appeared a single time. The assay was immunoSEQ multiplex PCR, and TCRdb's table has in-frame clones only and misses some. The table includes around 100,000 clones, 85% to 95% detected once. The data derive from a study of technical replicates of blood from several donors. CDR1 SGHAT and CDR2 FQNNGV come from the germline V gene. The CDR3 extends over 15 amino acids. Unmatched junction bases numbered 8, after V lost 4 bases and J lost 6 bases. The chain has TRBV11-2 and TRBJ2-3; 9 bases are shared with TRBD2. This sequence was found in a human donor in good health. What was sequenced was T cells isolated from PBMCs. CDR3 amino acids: CASSSGAGGPDTQYF. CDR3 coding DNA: TGTGCCAGCAGCTCGGGGGCGGGAGGGCCCGATACGCAGTATTTT.